This TCR beta chain was profiled in a study of T cells in Graves' hyperthyroidism and ophthalmopathy. The V segment lost 9 bases and the J segment 3 bases; nucleotides outside the gene matches: 17. The CDR3 runs 19 residues. CDR1 MNHNS and CDR2 SASEGT come from the germline V gene. Amplification of TCR beta CDR3 regions used RNA as the template. TCR CDR3 regions were first amplified by RT-PCR with HTBI primers. One entry per CDR3 protein, called by TCRdb with MiXCR from the multiplex PCR reads. The sample shows some 720,000 distinct CDR3 sequences, about 17% of them seen only once. What was sequenced was blood. The chain couples TRBV6-1 to TRBJ2-3; 14 nucleotides agree with TRBD2. This clonotype was sampled from a man aged 18 to 30 with Graves' hyperthyroidism. Here the CDR3 reads CAREPGTSGSGPPTDTQYF. Written as DNA, the CDR3 is TGTGCCAGGGAGCCCGGGACTAGCGGGAGTGGCCCCCCGACAGATACGCAGTATTTT.